This TCR beta chain was captured in a study of T cell changes during pregnancy in multiple sclerosis. The germline CDR1 and CDR2 sequences are SQVTM and ANQGSEA. This CDR3 region has 16 residues. J gave up 0 bases and V 1 base, and 6 bases lay outside the gene matches. This clone was found once. The assay was immunoSEQ multiplex PCR, and TCRdb's table has in-frame clones only and misses some. Counted here are around 96,000 clones, approximately 94% occurring once; the ten biggest clones make up 2% to 2.5%. The TCR originated in a female donor with multiple sclerosis, enrolled in a pregnancy study. The sequenced sample was peripheral blood, obtained in the third trimester of pregnancy. This chain joins TRBV29-1 and TRBJ2-3, with 8 bases fitting TRBD2. The CDR3 region is CSVEGGPSGSTDTQYF. The CDR3 DNA sequence: TGCAGCGTTGAAGGGGGGCCTAGCGGGAGCACAGATACGCAGTATTTT.